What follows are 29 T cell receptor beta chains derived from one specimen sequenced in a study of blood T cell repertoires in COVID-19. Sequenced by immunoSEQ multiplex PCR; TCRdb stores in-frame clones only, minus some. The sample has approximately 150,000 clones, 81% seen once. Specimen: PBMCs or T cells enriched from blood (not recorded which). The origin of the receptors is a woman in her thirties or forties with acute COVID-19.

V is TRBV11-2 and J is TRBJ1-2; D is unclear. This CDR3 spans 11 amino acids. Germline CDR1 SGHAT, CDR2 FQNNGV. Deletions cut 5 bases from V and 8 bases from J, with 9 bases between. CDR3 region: CASSAGYGYTF. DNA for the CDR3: TGTGCCAGCAGCGCGGGGTACGGCTACACCTTC.

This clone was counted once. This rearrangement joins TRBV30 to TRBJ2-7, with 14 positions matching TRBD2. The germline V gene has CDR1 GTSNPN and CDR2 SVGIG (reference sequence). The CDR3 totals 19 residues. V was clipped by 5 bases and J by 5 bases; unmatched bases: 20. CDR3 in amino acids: CAWLSGTSGLAGESHEQYV. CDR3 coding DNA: TGTGCCTGGCTTTCAGGGACCTCGGGACTAGCGGGAGAATCCCACGAGCAGTACGTC.

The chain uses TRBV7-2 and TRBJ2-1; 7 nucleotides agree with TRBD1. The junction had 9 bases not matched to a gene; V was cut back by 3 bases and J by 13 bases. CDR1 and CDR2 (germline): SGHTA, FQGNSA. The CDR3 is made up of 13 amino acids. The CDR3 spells CASSLSTGWDQFF. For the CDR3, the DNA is TGTGCCAGCAGCTTGTCGACAGGGTGGGACCAGTTCTTC.

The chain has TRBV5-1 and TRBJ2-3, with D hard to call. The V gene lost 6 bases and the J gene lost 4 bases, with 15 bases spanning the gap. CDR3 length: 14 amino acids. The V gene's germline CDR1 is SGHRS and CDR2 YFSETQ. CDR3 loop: CASTRSVVADTQYF. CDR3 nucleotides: TGCGCCAGCACTAGGTCAGTGGTAGCAGATACGCAGTATTTT. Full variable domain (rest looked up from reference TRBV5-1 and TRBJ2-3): KAGVTQTPRYLIKTRGQQVTLSCSPISGHRSVSWYQQTPGQGLQFLFEYFSETQRNKGNFPGRFSGRQFSNSRSEMNVSTLELGDSALYLCASTRSVVADTQYFGPGTRLTVL.

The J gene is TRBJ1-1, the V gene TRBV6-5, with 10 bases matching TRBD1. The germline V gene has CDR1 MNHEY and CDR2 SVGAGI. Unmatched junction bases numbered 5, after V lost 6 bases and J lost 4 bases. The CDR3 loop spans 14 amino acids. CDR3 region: CASRDRGRATEAFF. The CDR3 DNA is TGTGCCAGCAGAGACAGGGGGCGGGCCACTGAAGCTTTCTTT.

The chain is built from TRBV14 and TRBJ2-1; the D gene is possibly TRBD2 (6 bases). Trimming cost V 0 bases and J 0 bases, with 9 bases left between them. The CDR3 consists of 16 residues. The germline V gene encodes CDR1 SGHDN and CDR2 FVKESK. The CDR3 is CASSQEAGSSYNEQFF. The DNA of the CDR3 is TGTGCCAGCAGCCAAGAAGCGGGTAGCTCCTACAATGAGCAGTTCTTC.

The CDR3 loop reads CASTRQGARDEKLFF. In DNA, the CDR3 is TGCGCCAGCACCAGACAGGGGGCGCGTGACGAAAAACTGTTTTTT. The V gene is TRBV5-1, the J gene TRBJ1-4, with TRBD1 matching over 10 bases. Germline V gene lookup returns CDR1 SGHRS and CDR2 YFSETQ. Trimming at V came to 6 bases and at J to 8 bases, leaving 10 bases not matched to a gene. The CDR3 length is 15 residues.

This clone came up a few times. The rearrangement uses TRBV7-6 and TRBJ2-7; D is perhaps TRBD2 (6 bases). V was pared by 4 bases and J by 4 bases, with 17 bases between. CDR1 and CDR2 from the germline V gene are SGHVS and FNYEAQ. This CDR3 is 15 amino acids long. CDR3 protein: CASSSGLVRGYEQYF. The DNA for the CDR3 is TGTGCCAGCAGCTCAGGACTGGTCCGGGGGTACGAGCAGTACTTC.

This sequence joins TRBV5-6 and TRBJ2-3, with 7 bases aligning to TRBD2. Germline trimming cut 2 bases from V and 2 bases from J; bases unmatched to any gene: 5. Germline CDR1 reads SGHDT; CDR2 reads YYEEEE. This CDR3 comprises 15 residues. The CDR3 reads CASSFSSGPTDTQYF. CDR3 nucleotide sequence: TGTGCCAGCAGCTTCTCTAGCGGACCCACAGATACGCAGTATTTT.

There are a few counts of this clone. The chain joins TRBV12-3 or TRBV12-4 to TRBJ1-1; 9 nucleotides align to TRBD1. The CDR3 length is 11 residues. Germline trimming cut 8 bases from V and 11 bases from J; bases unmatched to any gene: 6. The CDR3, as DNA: TGTGCCAGCGGGGACAGGGCGACGGCTTTCTTT. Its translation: CASGDRATAFF.

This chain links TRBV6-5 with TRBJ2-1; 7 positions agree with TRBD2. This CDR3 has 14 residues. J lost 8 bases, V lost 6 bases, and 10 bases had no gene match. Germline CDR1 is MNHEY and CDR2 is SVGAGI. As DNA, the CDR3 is TGTGCCAGCAGCCCCCGGGGGGAGAGCCATGAGCAGTTCTTC. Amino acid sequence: CASSPRGESHEQFF.

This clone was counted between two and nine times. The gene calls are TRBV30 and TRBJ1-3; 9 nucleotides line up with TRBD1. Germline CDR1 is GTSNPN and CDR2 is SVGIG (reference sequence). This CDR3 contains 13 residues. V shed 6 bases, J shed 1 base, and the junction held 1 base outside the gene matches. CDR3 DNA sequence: TGTGCCTGCGACAGGGGGTCTGGAAACACCATATATTTT. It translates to CACDRGSGNTIYF.

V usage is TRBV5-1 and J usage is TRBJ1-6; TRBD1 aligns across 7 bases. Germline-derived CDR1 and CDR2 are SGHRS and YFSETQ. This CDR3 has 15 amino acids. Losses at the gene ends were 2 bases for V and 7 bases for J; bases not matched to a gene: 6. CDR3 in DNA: TGCGCCAGCAGCTTTGAGGGGGCGGCGAATTCACCCCTCCACTTT. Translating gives CASSFEGAANSPLHF.

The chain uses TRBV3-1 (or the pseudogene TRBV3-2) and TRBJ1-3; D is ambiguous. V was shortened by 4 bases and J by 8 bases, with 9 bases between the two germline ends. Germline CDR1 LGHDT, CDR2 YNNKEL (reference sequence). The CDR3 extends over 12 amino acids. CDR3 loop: CASSLSADTIYF. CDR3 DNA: TGTGCCAGCAGCCTATCGGCGGACACCATATATTTT.

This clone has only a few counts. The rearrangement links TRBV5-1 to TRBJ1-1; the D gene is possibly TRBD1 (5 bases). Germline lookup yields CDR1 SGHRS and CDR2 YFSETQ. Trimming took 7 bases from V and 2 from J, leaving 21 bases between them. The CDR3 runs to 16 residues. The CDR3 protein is CASSPAQGVRNTEAFF. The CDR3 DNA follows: TGCGCCAGCTCACCTGCCCAAGGGGTTAGAAACACTGAAGCTTTCTTT.

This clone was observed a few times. CDR3 nucleotides: TGTGCCAGCAGCCCAGGGTGGTCGTCACCCCTCCACTTT. Its translation is CASSPGWSSPLHF. The gene calls are TRBV12-3 or TRBV12-4 and TRBJ1-6; possible D gene TRBD1, 5 bases. V was shortened by 6 bases and J by 10 bases, with 13 bases between the two germline ends. This CDR3 region has 13 residues.

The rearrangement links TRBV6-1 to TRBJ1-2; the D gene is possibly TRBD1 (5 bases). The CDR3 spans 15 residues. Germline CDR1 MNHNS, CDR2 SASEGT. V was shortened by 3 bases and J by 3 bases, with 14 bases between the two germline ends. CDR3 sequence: CASSEWVRGDYGYTF. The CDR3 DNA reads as TGTGCCAGCAGTGAGTGGGTGCGGGGGGACTATGGCTACACCTTC.

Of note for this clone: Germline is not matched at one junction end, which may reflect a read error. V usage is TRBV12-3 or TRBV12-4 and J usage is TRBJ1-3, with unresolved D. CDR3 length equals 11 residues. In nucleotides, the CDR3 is TGTGCCAGCGGTTTGCAGAACACCATATATTTT. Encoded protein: CASGLQNTIYF.

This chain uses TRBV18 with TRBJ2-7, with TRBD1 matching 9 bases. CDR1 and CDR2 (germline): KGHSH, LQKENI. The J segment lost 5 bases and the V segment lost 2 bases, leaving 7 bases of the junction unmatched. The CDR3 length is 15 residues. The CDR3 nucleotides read TGTGCCAGCTCACCATTTGGGGACAGGGTCCACGAGCAGTACGTC. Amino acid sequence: CASSPFGDRVHEQYV.

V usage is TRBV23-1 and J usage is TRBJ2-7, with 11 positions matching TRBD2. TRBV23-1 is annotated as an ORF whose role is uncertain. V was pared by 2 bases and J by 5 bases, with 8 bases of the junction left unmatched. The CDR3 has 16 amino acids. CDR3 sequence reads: CASSQHWTSGCDEQYF. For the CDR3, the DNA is TGCGCCAGCAGTCAACATTGGACTAGCGGGTGCGACGAGCAGTACTTC.

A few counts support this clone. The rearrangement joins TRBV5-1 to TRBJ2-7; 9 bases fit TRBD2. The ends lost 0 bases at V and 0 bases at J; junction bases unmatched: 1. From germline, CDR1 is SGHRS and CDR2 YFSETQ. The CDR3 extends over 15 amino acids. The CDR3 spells CASSLEGLASYEQYF. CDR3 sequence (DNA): TGCGCCAGCAGCTTGGAGGGACTAGCCTCCTACGAGCAGTACTTC.

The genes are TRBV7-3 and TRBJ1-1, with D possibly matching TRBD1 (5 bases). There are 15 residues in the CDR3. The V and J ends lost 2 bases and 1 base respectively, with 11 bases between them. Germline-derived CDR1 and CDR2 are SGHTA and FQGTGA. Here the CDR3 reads CASSLYGGSNTEAFF. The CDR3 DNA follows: TGTGCCAGCAGCTTATACGGGGGGTCGAACACTGAAGCTTTCTTT.

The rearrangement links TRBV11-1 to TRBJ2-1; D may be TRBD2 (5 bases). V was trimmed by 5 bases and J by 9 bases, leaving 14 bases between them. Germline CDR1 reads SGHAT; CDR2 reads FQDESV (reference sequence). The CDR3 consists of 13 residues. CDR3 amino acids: CASSRQLEGEQFF. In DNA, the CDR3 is TGTGCCAGCAGCCGTCAGTTAGAGGGTGAGCAGTTCTTC. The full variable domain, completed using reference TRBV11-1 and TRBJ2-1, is EAEVAQSPRYKITEKSQAVAFWCDPISGHATLYWYRQILGQGPELLVQFQDESVVDDSQLPKDRFSAERLKGVDSTLKIQPAELGDSAMYLCASSRQLEGEQFFGPGTRLTVL.

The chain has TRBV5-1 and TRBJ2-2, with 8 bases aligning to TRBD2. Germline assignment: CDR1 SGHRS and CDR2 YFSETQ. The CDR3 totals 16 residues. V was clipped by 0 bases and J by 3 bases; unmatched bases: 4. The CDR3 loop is CASSLAGGTYTGELFF. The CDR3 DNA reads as TGCGCCAGCAGCTTGGCGGGGGGGACGTACACCGGGGAGCTGTTTTTT.

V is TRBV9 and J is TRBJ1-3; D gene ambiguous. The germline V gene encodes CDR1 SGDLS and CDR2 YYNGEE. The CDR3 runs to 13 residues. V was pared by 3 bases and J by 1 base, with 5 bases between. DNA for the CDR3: TGTGCCAGCAGCGAGACTTCTGGAAACACCATATATTTT. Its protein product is CASSETSGNTIYF.

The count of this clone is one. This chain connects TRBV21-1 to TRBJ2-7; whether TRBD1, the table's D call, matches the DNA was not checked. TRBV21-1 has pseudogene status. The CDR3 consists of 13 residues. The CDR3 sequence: CASSGQGSYEQYV. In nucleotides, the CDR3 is TGTGCCAGCAGTGGACAGGGGTCCTACGAGCAGTACGTC.

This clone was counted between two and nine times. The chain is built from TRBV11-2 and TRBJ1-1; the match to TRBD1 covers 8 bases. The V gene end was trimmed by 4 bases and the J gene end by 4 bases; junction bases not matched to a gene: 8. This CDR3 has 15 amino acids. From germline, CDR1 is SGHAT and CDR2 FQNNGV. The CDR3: CASSSPTGVLTEAFF. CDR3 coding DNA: TGTGCCAGCAGCTCTCCGACAGGGGTTCTCACTGAAGCTTTCTTT.

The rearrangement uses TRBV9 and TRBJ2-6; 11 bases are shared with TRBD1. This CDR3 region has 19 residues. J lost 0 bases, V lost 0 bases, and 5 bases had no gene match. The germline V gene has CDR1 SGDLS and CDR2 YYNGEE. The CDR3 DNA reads TGTGCCAGCAGCGTAGCTCGGGACAGGGGGAGCTCTGGGGCCAACGTCCTGACTTTC. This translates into CASSVARDRGSSGANVLTF.

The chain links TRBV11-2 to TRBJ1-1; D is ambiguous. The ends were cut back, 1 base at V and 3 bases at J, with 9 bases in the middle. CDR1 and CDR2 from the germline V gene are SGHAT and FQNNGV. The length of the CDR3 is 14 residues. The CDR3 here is CASSLGSGYTEAFF. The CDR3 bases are TGTGCCAGCAGCTTAGGTTCGGGGTACACTGAAGCTTTCTTT. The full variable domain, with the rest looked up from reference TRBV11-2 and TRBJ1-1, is EAGVAQSPRYKIIEKRQSVAFWCNPISGHATLYWYQQILGQGPKLLIQFQNNGVVDDSQLPKDRFSAERLKGVDSTLKIQPAKLEDSAVYLCASSLGSGYTEAFFGQGTRLTVV.